One and the same sample provided the 24 T cell receptor beta chains below, sequenced in a study of T cell repertoires in aging, cancer and after chemotherapy. Amplification of TCR beta used genomic DNA extracted from peripheral blood. Rearranged V-D-J TRB sequences were amplified with a mixed TRB-A/B primer pool. TCRdb called the multiplex PCR reads again in MiXCR, with one record for every CDR3 protein. The table lists about 1,500 distinct CDR3 sequences, around 54% of them singletons. The source material was blood. Receptors originate from a human donor with a blood cancer.

This clonotype turned up a few times. The chain is built from TRBV29-1 and TRBJ2-1; 8 nucleotides match TRBD2. This CDR3 comprises 13 residues. Trimming took 8 bases from V and 10 from J; bases not matched to a gene: 13. The germline V gene has CDR1 SQVTM and CDR2 ANQGSEA. The CDR3 is CSSLTGGPMEQFF. CDR3 DNA sequence: TGCAGCTCTCTAACGGGAGGGCCGATGGAGCAGTTCTTC.

This clonotype was seen once. The chain joins TRBV6-5 to TRBJ1-2; perhaps TRBD1 as D (5 bases). CDR1 MNHEY and CDR2 SVGAGI come from the germline V gene. The CDR3 has 15 residues. Trimming stripped 2 bases from V and 6 bases from J, with 16 bases between. Here the CDR3 DNA reads TGTGCCAGCAGTTACCGAGACAGAGCGCGAAATGGCTACACCTTC. Protein sequence: CASSYRDRARNGYTF.

This chain links TRBV20-1 with TRBJ1-5; D might be TRBD1 (5 bases). Per the germline V gene, CDR1 is DFQATT and CDR2 is SNEGSKA (reference sequence). Trimming left V 3 bases short and J 6 bases short, with 18 bases between. The length of the CDR3 is 15 residues. The CDR3 nucleotides read TGCAGTGCTAGTTTGAAGCCAACAGGCACTCAGCCCCAGCATTTT. It yields the protein CSASLKPTGTQPQHF.

This clonotype has more than one count but fewer than ten. The rearrangement links TRBV6-5 to TRBJ2-5, with 10 bases fitting TRBD2. With 0 bases clipped from V and 1 base from J, the junction kept 2 bases outside the gene matches. Germline V gives CDR1 MNHEY, CDR2 SVGAGI. The CDR3 has 16 residues. CDR3 amino acids: CASSYSRTSGQETQYF. CDR3 DNA: TGTGCCAGCAGTTACTCTCGGACTAGCGGCCAAGAGACCCAGTACTTC.

The chain combines TRBV7-2 with TRBJ2-2; D possibly corresponds to TRBD2 (5 bases). The CDR3 loop spans 15 amino acids. CDR1 and CDR2 from the germline V gene are SGHTA and FQGNSA. The V and J ends lost 2 bases and 0 bases respectively, with 7 bases between them. CDR3 sequence reads: CASSLSGANTGELFF. The CDR3 nucleotides read TGTGCCAGCAGCTTAAGCGGCGCGAACACCGGGGAGCTGTTTTTT.

By share of the sample, this clonotype is medium-sized. The chain joins TRBV29-1 to TRBJ1-2; 8 nucleotides agree with TRBD1. V was clipped by 8 bases and J by 4 bases; unmatched bases: 9. This CDR3 comprises 13 residues. Germline V gene lookup returns CDR1 SQVTM and CDR2 ANQGSEA. In nucleotides, the CDR3 is TGCAGCATAAGCAGGGGGCCCCTCTATGGCTACACCTTC. Protein: CSISRGPLYGYTF.

This clonotype turned up a few times. The genes are TRBV12-3 or TRBV12-4 and TRBJ2-5; tentatively, D is TRBD1 or TRBD2 (5 bases each). The CDR3 spans 13 residues. V was clipped by 5 bases and J by 13 bases, with 20 bases between them. In DNA form, the CDR3 reads TGTGCCAGCAGTCCACGGGACCCGATCAACCCGTACTTC. Protein: CASSPRDPINPYF.

The chain combines TRBV5-5 with TRBJ2-1; D unresolved. From germline, CDR1 is SGHKS and CDR2 YYEKEE (reference sequence). The V and J ends lost 8 bases and 3 bases respectively, with 15 bases between them. This CDR3 contains 14 residues. CDR3 DNA: TGTGCCAGTAGTATTGGGCCCTTCTACAATGAGCAGTTCTTC. Protein: CASSIGPFYNEQFF.

By share of the sample, this clonotype is hyperexpanded. CDR3 in amino acids: CASRVESSEAFF. CDR3 bases: TGTGCCAGCAGGGTTGAGAGTTCTGAAGCTTTCTTT. The rearrangement joins TRBV5-5 to TRBJ1-1; D call uncertain. V shed 5 bases and J shed 6 bases, with 11 bases lying between them. Germline CDR1 and CDR2: SGHKS and YYEKEE (reference sequence). This CDR3 is 12 amino acids long. The variable domain in full, with the rest retrieved from reference TRBV5-5 and TRBJ1-1, is DAGVTQSPTHLIKTRGQQVTLRCSPISGHKSVSWYQQVLGQGPQFIFQYYEKEERGRGNFPDRFSARQFPNYSSELNVNALLLGDSALYLCASRVESSEAFFGQGTRLTVV.

This clonotype was detected a few times. The V gene is TRBV29-1, the J gene TRBJ2-1; D remains ambiguous. The V and J ends lost 6 bases and 3 bases respectively, with 9 bases between them. The length of the CDR3 is 12 residues. CDR1 SQVTM and CDR2 ANQGSEA come from the germline V gene. The CDR3, as DNA: TGCAGCGTGAGGCAGCTCTACAATGAGCAGTTCTTC. This codes for CSVRQLYNEQFF.

This clonotype was detected a few times. The chain uses TRBV27 and TRBJ2-2, with a possible D match to TRBD2 (5 bases). The CDR3 sequence is 16 residues long. The germline CDR1 and CDR2 sequences are MNHEY and SMNVEV (reference sequence). V was trimmed by 3 bases and J by 0 bases, leaving 11 bases between them. The CDR3 nucleotides are TGTGCCAGCAGTTTTCCAACGGGATCGAACACCGGGGAGCTGTTTTTT. Translated: CASSFPTGSNTGELFF.

This clonotype came up a few times. V gene TRBV11-1 combines with J gene TRBJ2-5; 10 bases fit TRBD2. The junction had 17 bases not matched to a gene; V was cut back by 5 bases and J by 5 bases. This CDR3 spans 18 amino acids. Looked up from germline, CDR1 is SGHAT and CDR2 is FQDESV (reference sequence). CDR3 nucleotides: TGTGCCAGCAGCCGATCCTCCACATCTAGCGGGAGTGGTGAGACCCAGTACTTC. Its protein product is CASSRSSTSSGSGETQYF.

V is TRBV27 and J is TRBJ1-4; D possibly corresponds to TRBD1 (6 bases). Trimming stripped 3 bases from V and 3 bases from J, with 17 bases between. From germline, CDR1 is MNHEY and CDR2 SMNVEV (reference sequence). The CDR3 contains 17 residues. For the CDR3, the DNA is TGTGCCAGCAGTTTTGGGCCAGGGGCAACGTCTAATGAAAAACTGTTTTTT. Translating it yields CASSFGPGATSNEKLFF.

The chain has TRBV12-3 or TRBV12-4 and TRBJ2-3, with TRBD1 as a possible D gene (6 bases). V was cut by 3 bases and J by 3 bases, with 10 bases left in between. CDR3 size: 14 residues. CDR3 nucleotide sequence: TGTGCCAGCAGTTTCGGGCAGGGGACAGATACGCAGTATTTT. Residues: CASSFGQGTDTQYF.

This clonotype was detected only a few times. The gene calls are TRBV5-4 and TRBJ1-1; 7 bases agree with TRBD1. The CDR3 is 14 amino acids. The J segment lost 6 bases and the V segment lost 4 bases, leaving 9 bases of the junction unmatched. CDR1 is SGHNT, CDR2 YYREEE, per germline (reference sequence). The CDR3 loop reads CASSVRTGRAEAFF. In DNA, the CDR3 is TGTGCCAGCAGCGTACGGACAGGACGAGCTGAAGCTTTCTTT.

The rearrangement uses TRBV27 and TRBJ1-1, with a weak D call TRBD1 (5 bases). The CDR3 covers 17 residues. Germline V lookup: CDR1 MNHEY, CDR2 SMNVEV (reference sequence). Trimming pared 4 bases from V and 2 bases from J, leaving 20 bases between. In DNA, the CDR3 is TGTGCCAGCAGTTCAAAAAACACCGGGACGGTTAACACTGAAGCTTTCTTT. Translated: CASSSKNTGTVNTEAFF.

V gene TRBV19 combines with J gene TRBJ2-3; D perhaps matches TRBD2 (5 bases). Trimming shortened V by 5 bases and J by 5 bases, and 14 bases separated the two germline ends. Germline V gene sequence: CDR1 LNHDA, CDR2 SQIVND (reference sequence). The CDR3 is 14 residues long. CDR3 sequence (DNA): TGTGCCAGTAGTTCGGGAATTGGAGTAGATACGCAGTATTTT. Translated: CASSSGIGVDTQYF.

The chain employs TRBV6-5 and TRBJ2-3; TRBD2 matches at 10 bases. Germline values: CDR1 MNHEY, CDR2 SVGAGI. The CDR3 is 20 amino acids. Germline trimming cut 5 bases from V and 0 bases from J; bases unmatched to any gene: 17. This CDR3 is CASSGSTGLAESFSTDTQYF. For the CDR3, the DNA is TGTGCCAGCAGTGGATCGACCGGACTAGCGGAATCTTTTAGCACAGATACGCAGTATTTT.

This clonotype has just a few counts. The rearrangement uses TRBV19 and TRBJ2-7; 7 bases fit TRBD1. Germline V gene lookup returns CDR1 LNHDA and CDR2 SQIVND (reference sequence). CDR3 length: 12 amino acids. V lost 7 bases and J lost 3; bases outside the gene matches: 3. CDR3 loop: CASTAGGYEQYF. The CDR3 DNA sequence: TGTGCCAGTACTGCAGGGGGCTACGAGCAGTACTTC.

DNA for the CDR3: TGTGCCAGTAGTTCCCGCGTATTGGTGGAGTACTTC. This sequence encodes CASSSRVLVEYF. The V and J genes are TRBV19 and TRBJ2-7; D unclear. V was trimmed by 5 bases and J by 11 bases, leaving 16 bases between them. In germline, CDR1 is LNHDA, CDR2 SQIVND (reference sequence). The CDR3 consists of 12 residues.

The chain joins TRBV27 to TRBJ2-2, with TRBD2 matching over 8 bases. With V trimmed by 6 bases and J by 0 bases, 6 bases remained unmatched. The CDR3 contains 16 residues. Per germline, CDR1 MNHEY and CDR2 SMNVEV (reference sequence). CDR3 coding DNA: TGTGCCAGCAGCCTTTATAGCGGGGCGAACACCGGGGAGCTGTTTTTT. This translates into CASSLYSGANTGELFF.

The V and J genes are TRBV18 and TRBJ2-6, with D perhaps TRBD2 (6 bases). V lost 2 bases to trimming and J lost 0 bases, with 14 bases between them. CDR1 is KGHSH, CDR2 LQKENI, per germline. The CDR3 has 18 amino acids. Here the CDR3 DNA reads TGTGCCAGCTCACCAGGACTAATAACCTTCTCTGGGGCCAACGTCCTGACTTTC. Translation gives CASSPGLITFSGANVLTF.

CDR3 amino acids: CASSSSTGEQYF. Written as DNA, the CDR3 is TGTGCCAGCAGCTCATCAACCGGCGAGCAGTACTTC. V is TRBV6-5 and J is TRBJ2-7, with unresolved D. Germline V gene sequence: CDR1 MNHEY, CDR2 SVGAGI. The CDR3 sequence is 12 residues long. Trimming shortened V by 6 bases and J by 6 bases, and 12 bases separated the two germline ends.

The V gene is TRBV27, the J gene TRBJ1-2; D is perhaps TRBD1 (6 bases). The CDR3 consists of 14 residues. The V gene lost 7 bases and the J gene lost 4 bases, with 16 bases spanning the gap. Germline values: CDR1 MNHEY, CDR2 SMNVEV (reference sequence). This chain's CDR3 is CASNPTGNSYGYTF. Written as DNA, the CDR3 is TGTGCCAGCAACCCGACAGGAAACTCCTATGGCTACACCTTC.